The 9 T cell receptor beta chains given below trace back to one sample, sequenced in a study of cytomegalovirus exposure and HLA in healthy donors. The PCR ran on 60 Vbeta and 13 Jbeta primers. The method was immunoSEQ multiplex PCR; TCRdb's version includes in-frame clones alone and lacks a portion of them. This table lists approximately 37,000 clones. The specimen was PBMCs. These receptors originate from a human donor in good health.

This CDR3 reads CASSVEGGEKLFF. CDR3 DNA: TGTGCCAGCAGCGTTGAGGGTGGTGAAAAACTGTTTTTT. The chain couples TRBV6-1 to TRBJ1-4, with D hard to call. Trimming stripped 6 bases from V and 7 bases from J, with 12 bases between. This CDR3 has 13 amino acids. CDR1 is MNHNS and CDR2 is SASEGT in the germline V gene.

The chain has TRBV28 and TRBJ1-5; 10 bases align to TRBD1. Germline V lookup: CDR1 MDHEN, CDR2 SYDVKM. The CDR3 covers 13 residues. CDR3 sequence reads: CAAGTGDKQPQHF. The CDR3 coding sequence is TGTGCAGCCGGGACAGGGGATAAGCAGCCCCAGCATTTT. The full variable domain, with the rest looked up from reference TRBV28 and TRBJ1-5, is DVKVTQSSRYLVKRTGEKVFLECVQDMDHENMFWYRQDPGLGLRLIYFSYDVKMKEKGDIPEGYSVSREKKERFSLILESASTNQTSMYLCAAGTGDKQPQHFGDGTRLSIL.

The V and J genes are TRBV5-4 and TRBJ1-2; D ambiguous. V was cut by 0 bases and J by 1 base, with 13 bases left in between. The length of the CDR3 is 16 residues. The V gene's germline CDR1 is SGHNT and CDR2 YYREEE (reference sequence). CDR3 DNA: TGTGCCAGCAGCTTGGAGGTGGAGCTACATAACTATGGCTACACCTTC. This encodes CASSLEVELHNYGYTF.

This sequence joins TRBV5-1 and TRBJ2-1; D remains ambiguous. The CDR3 extends over 13 amino acids. CDR1 is SGHRS, CDR2 YFSETQ, per germline. The ends were cut back, 1 base at V and 6 bases at J, with 8 bases in the middle. CDR3 sequence (DNA): TGCGCCAGCAGCTTGTTCGGTTTCAATGAGCAGTTCTTC. This codes for CASSLFGFNEQFF. Filled out from reference TRBV5-1 and TRBJ2-1, the complete variable domain reads KAGVTQTPRYLIKTRGQQVTLSCSPISGHRSVSWYQQTPGQGLQFLFEYFSETQRNKGNFPGRFSGRQFSNSRSEMNVSTLELGDSALYLCASSLFGFNEQFFGPGTRLTVL.

The V gene is TRBV18, the J gene TRBJ2-7; 10 bases line up with TRBD1. Trimming cost V 2 bases and J 3 bases; bases outside gene matches: 4. The CDR3 covers 15 residues. Germline V CDR1 and CDR2: KGHSH, LQKENI. The CDR3 protein is CASSPGTGVVYEQYF. As DNA, the CDR3 is TGTGCCAGCTCACCAGGGACAGGGGTTGTCTACGAGCAGTACTTC.

A note on this clone: This same CDR3 is encoded by further DNA sequences in the sample. V is TRBV20-1 and J is TRBJ2-7, with 8 bases matching TRBD1. The V and J ends lost 5 bases and 6 bases, in that order; junction bases with no gene match: 3. Germline V gene sequence: CDR1 DFQATT, CDR2 SNEGSKA (reference sequence). This CDR3 is 11 amino acids long. This CDR3 reads CSARTGGEQYF. DNA for the CDR3: TGCAGTGCTCGTACAGGGGGCGAGCAGTACTTC.

The rearrangement links TRBV30 to TRBJ1-3; D gene unclear. With 2 bases removed from V and 8 bases from J, the gap between germline ends came to 10 bases. This CDR3 region has 12 residues. Germline V gives CDR1 GTSNPN, CDR2 SVGIG (reference sequence). CDR3 loop: CAWSSGVDTIYF. The CDR3 DNA is TGTGCCTGGAGTTCGGGTGTAGACACCATATATTTT.

The genes are TRBV11-2 and TRBJ1-1; 7 positions match TRBD1. The CDR3 contains 15 residues. In germline, CDR1 is SGHAT, CDR2 FQNNGV. J gave up 1 base and V 2 bases, and 4 bases lay outside the gene matches. CDR3 nucleotide sequence: TGTGCCAGCAGCTTACGGCGACAGGGGAACACTGAAGCTTTCTTT. Its translation: CASSLRRQGNTEAFF.

This chain joins TRBV5-1 and TRBJ2-7; D call uncertain. Germline V gene lookup returns CDR1 SGHRS and CDR2 YFSETQ. V dropped 4 bases and J dropped 3 bases, with 14 bases sitting between them. This CDR3 is built from 14 residues. Written as DNA, the CDR3 is TGCGCCAGCAGCGGGCAGGCGTTGGGCTACGAGCAGTACTTC. Its protein is CASSGQALGYEQYF.